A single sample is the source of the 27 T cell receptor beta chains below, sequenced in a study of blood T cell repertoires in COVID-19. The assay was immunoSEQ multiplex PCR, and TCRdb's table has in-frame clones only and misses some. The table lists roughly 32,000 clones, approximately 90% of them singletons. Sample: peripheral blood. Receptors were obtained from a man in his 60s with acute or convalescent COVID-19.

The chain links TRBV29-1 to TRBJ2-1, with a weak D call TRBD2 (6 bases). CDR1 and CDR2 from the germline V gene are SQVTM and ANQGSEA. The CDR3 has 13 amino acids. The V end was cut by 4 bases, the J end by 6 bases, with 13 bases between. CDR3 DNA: TGCAGCGTTGCCGGGAGAAGGGTCAATGAGCAGTTCTTC. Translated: CSVAGRRVNEQFF.

The CDR3 DNA reads as TGTGCCAGCAGCTTACCTCAAGGCGGGTTCGGGGAGCTGTTTTTT. Translating gives CASSLPQGGFGELFF. The V call is TRBV7-9, the J call TRBJ2-2; D is possibly TRBD2 (5 bases). The CDR3 sequence is 15 residues long. With 2 bases removed from V and 7 bases from J, the gap between germline ends came to 14 bases. CDR1 is SEHNR, CDR2 FQNEAQ, per germline (reference sequence).

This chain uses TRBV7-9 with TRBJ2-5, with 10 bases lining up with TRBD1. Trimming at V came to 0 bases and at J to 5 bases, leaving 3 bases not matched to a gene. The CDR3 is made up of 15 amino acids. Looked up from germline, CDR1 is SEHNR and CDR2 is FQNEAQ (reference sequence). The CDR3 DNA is TGTGCCAGCAGCTTAGCCTTGGACAGGGGGGAGACCCAGTACTTC. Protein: CASSLALDRGETQYF.

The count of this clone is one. The CDR3 reads CATSERGKEQFF. The CDR3 nucleotides read TGTGCCACCAGTGAGAGGGGGAAAGAGCAGTTCTTC. The genes are TRBV24-1 and TRBJ2-1; D possibly corresponds to TRBD1 (6 bases). The V gene lost 4 bases and the J gene lost 10 bases, with 10 bases spanning the gap. The CDR3 is made up of 12 amino acids. Germline CDR1 and CDR2: KGHDR and SFDVKD.

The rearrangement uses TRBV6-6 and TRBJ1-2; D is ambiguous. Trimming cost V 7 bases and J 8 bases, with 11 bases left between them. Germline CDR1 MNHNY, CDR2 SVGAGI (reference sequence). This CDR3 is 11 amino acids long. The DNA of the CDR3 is TGTGCCAGCAAATCGCCGAGAGGCTACACCTTC. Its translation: CASKSPRGYTF.

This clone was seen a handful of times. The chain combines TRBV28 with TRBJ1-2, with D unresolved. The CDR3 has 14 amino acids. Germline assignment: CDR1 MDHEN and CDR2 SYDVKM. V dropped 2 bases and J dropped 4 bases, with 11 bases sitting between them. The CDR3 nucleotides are TGTGCCAGCAGTTTACCCCAGCGAATCTATGGCTACACCTTC. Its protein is CASSLPQRIYGYTF.

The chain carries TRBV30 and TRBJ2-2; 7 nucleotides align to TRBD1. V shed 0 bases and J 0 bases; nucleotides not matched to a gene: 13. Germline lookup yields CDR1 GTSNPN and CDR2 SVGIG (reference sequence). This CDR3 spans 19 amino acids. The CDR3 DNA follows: TGTGCCTGGAGTGTAAATCCCGGCAGCGACAGGGCGAACACCGGGGAGCTGTTTTTT. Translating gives CAWSVNPGSDRANTGELFF.

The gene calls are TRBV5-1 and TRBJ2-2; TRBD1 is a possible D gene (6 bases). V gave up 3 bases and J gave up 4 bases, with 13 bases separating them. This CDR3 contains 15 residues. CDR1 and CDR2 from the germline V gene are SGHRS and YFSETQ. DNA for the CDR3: TGCGCCAGCAGCTCGAAACAGGGTCCCACCGGGGAGCTGTTTTTT. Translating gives CASSSKQGPTGELFF.

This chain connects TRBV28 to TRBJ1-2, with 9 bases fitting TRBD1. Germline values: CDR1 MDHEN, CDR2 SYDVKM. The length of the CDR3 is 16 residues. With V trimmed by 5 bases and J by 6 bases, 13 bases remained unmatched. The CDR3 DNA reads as TGTGCCAGCAGTAACCTCCGGGGGACAGGGTTAGATGGCTACACCTTC. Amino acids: CASSNLRGTGLDGYTF.

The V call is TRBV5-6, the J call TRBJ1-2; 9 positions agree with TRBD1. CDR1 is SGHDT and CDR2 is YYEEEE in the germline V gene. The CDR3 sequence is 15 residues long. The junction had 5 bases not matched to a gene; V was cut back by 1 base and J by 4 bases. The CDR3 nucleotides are TGTGCCAGCAGCTTGTACAGGGGGCAGGCCTATGGCTACACCTTC. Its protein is CASSLYRGQAYGYTF.

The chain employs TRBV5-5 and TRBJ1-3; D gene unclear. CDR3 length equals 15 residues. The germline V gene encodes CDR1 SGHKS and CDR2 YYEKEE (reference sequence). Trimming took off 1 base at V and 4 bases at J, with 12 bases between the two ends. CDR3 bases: TGTGCCAGCAGCTTGCTTCTTCTTTCCGGAAACACCATATATTTT. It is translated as CASSLLLLSGNTIYF.

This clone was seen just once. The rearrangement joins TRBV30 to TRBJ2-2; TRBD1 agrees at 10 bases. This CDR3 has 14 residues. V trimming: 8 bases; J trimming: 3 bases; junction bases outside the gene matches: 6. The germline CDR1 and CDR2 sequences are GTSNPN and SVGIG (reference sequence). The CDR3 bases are TGTGCCGGCAGACAGGGGGCGGACACCGGGGAGCTGTTTTTT. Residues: CAGRQGADTGELFF.

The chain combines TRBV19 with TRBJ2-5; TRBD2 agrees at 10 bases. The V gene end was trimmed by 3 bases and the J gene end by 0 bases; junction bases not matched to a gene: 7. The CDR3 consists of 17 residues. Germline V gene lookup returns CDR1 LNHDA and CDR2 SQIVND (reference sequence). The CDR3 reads CASSMVLAGKHQETQYF. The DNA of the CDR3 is TGTGCCAGTAGTATGGTACTAGCGGGAAAGCACCAAGAGACCCAGTACTTC. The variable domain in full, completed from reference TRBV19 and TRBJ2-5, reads DGGITQSPKYLFRKEGQNVTLSCEQNLNHDAMYWYRQDPGQGLRLIYYSQIVNDFQKGDIAEGYSVSREKKESFPLTVTSAQKNPTAFYLCASSMVLAGKHQETQYFGPGTRLLVL.

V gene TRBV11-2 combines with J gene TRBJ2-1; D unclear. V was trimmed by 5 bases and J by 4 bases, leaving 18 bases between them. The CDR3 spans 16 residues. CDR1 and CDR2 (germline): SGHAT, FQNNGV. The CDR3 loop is CASSSLLYDFYNEQFF. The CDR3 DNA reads TGTGCCAGCAGCAGCTTGTTGTACGACTTTTACAATGAGCAGTTCTTC.

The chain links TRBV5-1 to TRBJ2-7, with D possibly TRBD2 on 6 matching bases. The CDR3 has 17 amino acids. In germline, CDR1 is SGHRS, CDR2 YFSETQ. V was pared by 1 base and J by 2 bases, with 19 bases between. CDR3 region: CASSLIFSQTRPYEQYF. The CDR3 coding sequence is TGCGCCAGCAGCTTGATTTTTAGCCAGACTAGACCCTACGAGCAGTACTTC.

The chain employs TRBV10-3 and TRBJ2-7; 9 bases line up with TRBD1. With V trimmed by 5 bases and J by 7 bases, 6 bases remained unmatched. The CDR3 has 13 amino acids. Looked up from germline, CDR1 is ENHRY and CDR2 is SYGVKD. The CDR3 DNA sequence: TGTGCCATCAGTCCGGGACAGGGAAAAGAGCAGTACTTC. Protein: CAISPGQGKEQYF.

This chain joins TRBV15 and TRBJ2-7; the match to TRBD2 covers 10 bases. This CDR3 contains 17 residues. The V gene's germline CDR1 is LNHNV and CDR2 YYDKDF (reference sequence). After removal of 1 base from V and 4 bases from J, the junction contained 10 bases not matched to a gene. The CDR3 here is CATSRGPAGGRRYEQYF. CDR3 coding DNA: TGTGCCACCAGCAGAGGGCCAGCGGGAGGGCGCCGGTACGAGCAGTACTTC.

In DNA form, the CDR3 reads TGTGCCAGCAGCAGAATCGCGGGAGGGCTTTCCTACGAGCAGTACTTC. It specifies CASSRIAGGLSYEQYF. The V and J genes are TRBV21-1 and TRBJ2-7; TRBD2 is taken as the D call from the table, unchecked against the DNA. TRBV21-1 is a known pseudogene. The CDR3 totals 16 residues.

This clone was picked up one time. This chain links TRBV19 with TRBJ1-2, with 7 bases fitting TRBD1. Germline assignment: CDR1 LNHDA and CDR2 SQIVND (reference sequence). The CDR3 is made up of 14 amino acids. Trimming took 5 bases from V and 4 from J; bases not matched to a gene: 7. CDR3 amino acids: CASSPRDSIYGYTF. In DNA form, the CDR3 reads TGTGCCAGTAGTCCCCGGGACAGCATCTATGGCTACACCTTC. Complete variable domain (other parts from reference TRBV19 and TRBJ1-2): DGGITQSPKYLFRKEGQNVTLSCEQNLNHDAMYWYRQDPGQGLRLIYYSQIVNDFQKGDIAEGYSVSREKKESFPLTVTSAQKNPTAFYLCASSPRDSIYGYTFGSGTRLTVV.

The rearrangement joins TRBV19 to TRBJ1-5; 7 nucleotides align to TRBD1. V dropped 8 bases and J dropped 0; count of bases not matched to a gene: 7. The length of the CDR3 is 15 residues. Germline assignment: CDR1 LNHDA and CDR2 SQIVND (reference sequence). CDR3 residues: CASRIQGYSNQPQHF. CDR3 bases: TGTGCCAGTCGAATACAGGGGTATAGCAATCAGCCCCAGCATTTT. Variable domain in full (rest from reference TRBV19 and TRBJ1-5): DGGITQSPKYLFRKEGQNVTLSCEQNLNHDAMYWYRQDPGQGLRLIYYSQIVNDFQKGDIAEGYSVSREKKESFPLTVTSAQKNPTAFYLCASRIQGYSNQPQHFGDGTRLSIL.

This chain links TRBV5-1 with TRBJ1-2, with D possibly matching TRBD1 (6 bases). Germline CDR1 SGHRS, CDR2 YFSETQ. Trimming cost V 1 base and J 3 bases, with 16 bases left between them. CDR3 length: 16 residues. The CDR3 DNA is TGCGCCAGCAGCTTGAACCCCAGGGGAGCTGACTATGGCTACACCTTC. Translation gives CASSLNPRGADYGYTF.

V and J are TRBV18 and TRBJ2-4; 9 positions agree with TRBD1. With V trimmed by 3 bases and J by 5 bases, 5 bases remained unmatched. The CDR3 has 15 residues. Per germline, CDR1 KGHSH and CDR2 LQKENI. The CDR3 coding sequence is TGTGCCAGCTCACCTTCCTGGACAGGGGAAAACATTCAGTACTTC. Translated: CASSPSWTGENIQYF.

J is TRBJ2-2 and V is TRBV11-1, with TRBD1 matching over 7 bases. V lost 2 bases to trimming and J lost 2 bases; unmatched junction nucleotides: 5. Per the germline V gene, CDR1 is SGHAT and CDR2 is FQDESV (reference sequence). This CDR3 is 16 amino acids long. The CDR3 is CASSLWAGGNTGELFF. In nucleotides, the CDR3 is TGTGCCAGCAGCTTATGGGCAGGGGGAAACACCGGGGAGCTGTTTTTT.

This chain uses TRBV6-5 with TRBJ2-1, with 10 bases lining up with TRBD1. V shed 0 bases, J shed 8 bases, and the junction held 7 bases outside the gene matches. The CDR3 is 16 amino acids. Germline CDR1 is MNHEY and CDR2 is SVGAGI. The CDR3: CASSYSDRGLLDEQFF. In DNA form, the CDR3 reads TGTGCCAGCAGTTACTCGGACAGGGGGTTACTGGATGAGCAGTTCTTC.

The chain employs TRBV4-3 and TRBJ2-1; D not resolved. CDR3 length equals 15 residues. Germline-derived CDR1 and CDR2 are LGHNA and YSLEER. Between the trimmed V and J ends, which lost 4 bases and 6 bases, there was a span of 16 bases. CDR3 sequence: CASSRLGFSGNEQFF. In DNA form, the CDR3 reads TGCGCCAGCAGCCGCTTAGGTTTCTCGGGCAATGAGCAGTTCTTC.

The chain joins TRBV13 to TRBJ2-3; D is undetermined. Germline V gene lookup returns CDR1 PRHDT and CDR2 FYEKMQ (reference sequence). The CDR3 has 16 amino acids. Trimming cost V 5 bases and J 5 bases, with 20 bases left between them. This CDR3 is CASSPTPTLRVDTQYF. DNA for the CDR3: TGTGCCAGCAGCCCGACGCCCACGCTACGGGTAGATACGCAGTATTTT. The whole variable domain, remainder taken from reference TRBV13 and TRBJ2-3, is AAGVIQSPRHLIKEKRETATLKCYPIPRHDTVYWYQQGPGQDPQFLISFYEKMQSDKGSIPDRFSAQQFSDYHSELNMSSLELGDSALYFCASSPTPTLRVDTQYFGPGTRLTVL.

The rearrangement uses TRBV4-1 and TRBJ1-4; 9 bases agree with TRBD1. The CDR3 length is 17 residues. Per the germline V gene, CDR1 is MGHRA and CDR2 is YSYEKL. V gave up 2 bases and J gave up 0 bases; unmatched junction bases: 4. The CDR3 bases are TGCGCCAGCAGCCAATTGGGACAGGGCTCAACTAATGAAAAACTGTTTTTT. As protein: CASSQLGQGSTNEKLFF.